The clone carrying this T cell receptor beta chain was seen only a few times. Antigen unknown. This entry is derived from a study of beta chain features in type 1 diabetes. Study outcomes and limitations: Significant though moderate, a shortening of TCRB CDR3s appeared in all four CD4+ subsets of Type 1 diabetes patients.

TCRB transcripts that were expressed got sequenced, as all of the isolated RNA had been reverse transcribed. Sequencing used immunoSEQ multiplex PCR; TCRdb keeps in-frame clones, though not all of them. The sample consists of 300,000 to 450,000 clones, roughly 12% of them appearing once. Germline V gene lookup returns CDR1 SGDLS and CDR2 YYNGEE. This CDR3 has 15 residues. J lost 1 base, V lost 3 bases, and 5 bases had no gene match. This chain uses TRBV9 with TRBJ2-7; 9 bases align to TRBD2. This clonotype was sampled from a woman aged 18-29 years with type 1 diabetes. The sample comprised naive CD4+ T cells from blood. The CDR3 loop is CASSALAGKSYEQYF. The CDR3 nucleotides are TGTGCCAGCAGCGCTCTAGCGGGAAAGTCCTACGAGCAGTACTTC. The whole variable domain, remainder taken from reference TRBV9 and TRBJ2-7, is DSGVTQTPKHLITATGQRVTLRCSPRSGDLSVYWYQQSLDQGLQFLIQYYNGEERAKGNILERFSAQQFPDLHSELNLSSLELGDSALYFCASSALAGKSYEQYFGPGTRLTVT.